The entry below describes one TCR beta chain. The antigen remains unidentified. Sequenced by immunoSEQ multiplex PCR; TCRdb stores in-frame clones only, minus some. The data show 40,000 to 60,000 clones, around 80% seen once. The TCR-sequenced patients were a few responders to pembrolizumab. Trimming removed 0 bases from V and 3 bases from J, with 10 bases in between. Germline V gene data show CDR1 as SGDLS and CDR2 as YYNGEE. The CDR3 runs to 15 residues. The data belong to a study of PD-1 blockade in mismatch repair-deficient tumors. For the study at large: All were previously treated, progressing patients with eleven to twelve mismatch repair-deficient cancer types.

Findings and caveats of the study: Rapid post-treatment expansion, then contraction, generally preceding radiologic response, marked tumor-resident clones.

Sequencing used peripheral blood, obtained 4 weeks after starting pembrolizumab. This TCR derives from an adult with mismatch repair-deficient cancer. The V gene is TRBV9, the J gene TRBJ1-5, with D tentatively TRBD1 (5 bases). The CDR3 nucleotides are TGTGCCAGCAGCGTAGGATCAGGGAACAATCAGCCCCAGCATTTT. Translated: CASSVGSGNNQPQHF.